This T cell receptor (beta chain) was recorded in a study of shared T cell receptors in the human thymus. The ends lost 2 bases at V and 10 bases at J; junction bases unmatched: 13. Germline V lookup: CDR1 LGHNT, CDR2 FRNRAP. The CDR3 is made up of 16 amino acids. The repertoire was sequenced with immunoSEQ multiplex PCR; TCRdb's copy has only in-frame clones and lacks some. This sample has hundreds of thousands of clones, with around 82% found just once. The same data also contributed to another study, on human thymus T cells. That report notes: Healthy Finnish infants having corrective surgery for congenital heart defects served as donors. It was from resections taken during corrective heart surgery that the thymus tissue came. Gene usage for V and J segments appeared biased in thymic and blood repertoires. Related research described thymic repertoires that were highly overlapping among unrelated individuals.

The V and J genes are TRBV12-5 and TRBJ2-1; 8 bases agree with TRBD2. The sample consisted of thymocytes. This receptor was taken from a boy younger than two with a congenital heart defect. CDR3 residues: CASGLKTGLVGLEQFF. The CDR3 nucleotides read TGTGCTAGTGGTTTGAAGACGGGACTAGTAGGGTTGGAGCAGTTCTTC. Combining the CDR3 with reference TRBV12-5 and TRBJ2-1 gives the whole variable domain DARVTQTPRHKVTEMGQEVTMRCQPILGHNTVFWYRQTMMQGLELLAYFRNRAPLDDSGMPKDRFSAEMPDATLATLKIQPSEPRDSAVYFCASGLKTGLVGLEQFFGPGTRLTVL.